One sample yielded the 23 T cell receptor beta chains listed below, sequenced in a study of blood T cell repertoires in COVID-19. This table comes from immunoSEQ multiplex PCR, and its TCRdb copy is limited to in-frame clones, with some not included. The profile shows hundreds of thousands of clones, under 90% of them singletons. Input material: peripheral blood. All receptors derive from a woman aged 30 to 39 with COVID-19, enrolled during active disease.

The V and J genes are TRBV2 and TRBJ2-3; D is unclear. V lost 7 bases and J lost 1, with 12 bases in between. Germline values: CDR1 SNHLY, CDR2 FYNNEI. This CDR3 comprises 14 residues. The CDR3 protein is CASKFFQGTDTQYF. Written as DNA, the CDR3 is TGTGCCAGCAAATTTTTCCAGGGCACAGATACGCAGTATTTT.

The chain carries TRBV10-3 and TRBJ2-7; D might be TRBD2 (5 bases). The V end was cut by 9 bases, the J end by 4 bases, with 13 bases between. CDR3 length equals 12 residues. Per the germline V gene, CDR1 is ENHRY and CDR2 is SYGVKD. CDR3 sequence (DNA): TGTGCCATTGGCTTGGGAGATTACGAGCAGTACTTC. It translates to CAIGLGDYEQYF.

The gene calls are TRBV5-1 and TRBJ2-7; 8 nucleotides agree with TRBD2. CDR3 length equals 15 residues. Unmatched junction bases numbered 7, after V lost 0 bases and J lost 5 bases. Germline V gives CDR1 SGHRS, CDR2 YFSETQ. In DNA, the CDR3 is TGCGCCAGCAGCTTGGTGGGGACTAGTTTCGACGAGCAGTACTTC. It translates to CASSLVGTSFDEQYF.

CDR3 in DNA: TGTGCCAGCACCTCCCAACAGCAGAACACTGAAGCTTTCTTT. It yields the protein CASTSQQQNTEAFF. The chain combines TRBV11-2 with TRBJ1-1; D gene ambiguous. The CDR3 is 14 amino acids. Germline CDR1 SGHAT, CDR2 FQNNGV. Trimming shortened V by 7 bases and J by 1 base, and 13 bases separated the two germline ends.

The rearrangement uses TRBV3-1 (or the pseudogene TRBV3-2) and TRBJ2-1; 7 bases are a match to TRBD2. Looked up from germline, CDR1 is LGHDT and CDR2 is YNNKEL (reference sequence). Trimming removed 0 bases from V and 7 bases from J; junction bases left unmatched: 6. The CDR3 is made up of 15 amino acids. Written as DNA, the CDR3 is TGTGCCAGCAGCCAAGAATGGGGGGGGGAAAATGAGCAGTTCTTC. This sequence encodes CASSQEWGGENEQFF.

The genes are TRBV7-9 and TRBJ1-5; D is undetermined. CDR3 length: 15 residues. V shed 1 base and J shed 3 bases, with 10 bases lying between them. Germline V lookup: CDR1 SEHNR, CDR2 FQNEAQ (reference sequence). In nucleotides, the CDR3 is TGTGCCAGCAGCTTAGGAGGGAGGGTCAATCAGCCCCAGCATTTT. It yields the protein CASSLGGRVNQPQHF.

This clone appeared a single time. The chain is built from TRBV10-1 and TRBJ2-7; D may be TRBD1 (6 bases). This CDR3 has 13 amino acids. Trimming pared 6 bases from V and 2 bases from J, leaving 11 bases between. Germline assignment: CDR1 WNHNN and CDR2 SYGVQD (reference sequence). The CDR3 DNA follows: TGCGCCAGCAGCGAAAGGGGGACCTACGAGCAGTACTTC. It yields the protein CASSERGTYEQYF.

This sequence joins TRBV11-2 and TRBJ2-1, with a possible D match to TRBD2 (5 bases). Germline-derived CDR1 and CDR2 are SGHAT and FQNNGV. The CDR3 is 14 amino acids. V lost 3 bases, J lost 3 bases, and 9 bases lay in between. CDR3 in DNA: TGTGCCAGCAGCTTGAGGGATATCTACAATGAGCAGTTCTTC. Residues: CASSLRDIYNEQFF.

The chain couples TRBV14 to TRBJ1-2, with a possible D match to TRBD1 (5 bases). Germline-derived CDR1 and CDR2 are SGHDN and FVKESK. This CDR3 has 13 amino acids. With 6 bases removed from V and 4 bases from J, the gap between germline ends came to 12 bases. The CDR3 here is CASSLGALYGYTF. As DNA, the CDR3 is TGTGCCAGCAGTCTTGGGGCCCTCTATGGCTACACCTTC.

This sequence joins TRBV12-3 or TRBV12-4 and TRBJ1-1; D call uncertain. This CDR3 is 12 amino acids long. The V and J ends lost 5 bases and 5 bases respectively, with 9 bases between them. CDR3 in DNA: TGTGCCAGCAGTGAACTGAGAACTGAAGCTTTCTTT. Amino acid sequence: CASSELRTEAFF.

The CDR3 loop is CASSLAGGRGYEQYF. Written as DNA, the CDR3 is TGTGCCAGCAGCTTAGCAGGGGGGCGAGGCTACGAGCAGTACTTC. The chain joins TRBV13 to TRBJ2-7; possibly TRBD1 for D (7 bases). CDR3 length: 15 residues. Germline CDR1 PRHDT, CDR2 FYEKMQ (reference sequence). Trimming shortened V by 1 base and J by 3 bases, and 13 bases separated the two germline ends.

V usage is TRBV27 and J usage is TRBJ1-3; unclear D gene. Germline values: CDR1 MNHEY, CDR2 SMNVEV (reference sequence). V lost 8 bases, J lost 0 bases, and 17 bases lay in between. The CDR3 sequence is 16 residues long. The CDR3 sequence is CASPKSIPVSGNTIYF. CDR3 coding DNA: TGTGCCAGCCCAAAATCGATCCCGGTCTCTGGAAACACCATATATTTT.

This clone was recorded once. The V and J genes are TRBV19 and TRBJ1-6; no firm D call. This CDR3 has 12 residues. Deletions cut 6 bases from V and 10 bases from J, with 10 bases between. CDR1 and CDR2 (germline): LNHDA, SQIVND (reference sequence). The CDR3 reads CASRLGGSPLHF. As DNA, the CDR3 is TGTGCCAGTAGATTGGGAGGGTCACCCCTCCACTTT.

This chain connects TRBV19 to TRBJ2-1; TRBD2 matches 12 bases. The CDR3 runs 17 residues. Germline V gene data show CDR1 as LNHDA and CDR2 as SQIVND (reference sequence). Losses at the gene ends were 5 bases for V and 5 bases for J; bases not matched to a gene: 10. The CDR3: CASSPTSGGPENNEQFF. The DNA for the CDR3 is TGTGCCAGTAGTCCAACTAGCGGGGGGCCCGAAAACAATGAGCAGTTCTTC. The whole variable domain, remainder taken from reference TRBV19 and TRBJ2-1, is DGGITQSPKYLFRKEGQNVTLSCEQNLNHDAMYWYRQDPGQGLRLIYYSQIVNDFQKGDIAEGYSVSREKKESFPLTVTSAQKNPTAFYLCASSPTSGGPENNEQFFGPGTRLTVL.

The CDR3 DNA reads as TGTGCCAGCAGCTTAGTCGCAGGGGATGGCTACACCTTC. It translates to CASSLVAGDGYTF. The J gene is TRBJ1-2, the V gene TRBV7-9, with a possible D match to TRBD1 (6 bases). With 1 base removed from V and 6 bases from J, the gap between germline ends came to 9 bases. The CDR3 has 13 amino acids. Germline CDR1 SEHNR, CDR2 FQNEAQ (reference sequence).

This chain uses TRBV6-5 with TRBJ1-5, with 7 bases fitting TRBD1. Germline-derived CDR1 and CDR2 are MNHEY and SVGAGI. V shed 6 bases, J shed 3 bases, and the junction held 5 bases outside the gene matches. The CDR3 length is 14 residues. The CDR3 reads CASRGGSPNQPQHF. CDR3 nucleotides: TGTGCCAGCAGAGGGGGCAGCCCCAATCAGCCCCAGCATTTT.

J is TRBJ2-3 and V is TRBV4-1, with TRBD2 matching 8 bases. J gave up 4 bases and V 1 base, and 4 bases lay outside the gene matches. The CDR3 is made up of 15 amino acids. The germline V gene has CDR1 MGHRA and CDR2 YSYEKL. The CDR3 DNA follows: TGCGCCAGCAGCCAAGGCGGGGGGAGGGCAGATACGCAGTATTTT. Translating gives CASSQGGGRADTQYF.

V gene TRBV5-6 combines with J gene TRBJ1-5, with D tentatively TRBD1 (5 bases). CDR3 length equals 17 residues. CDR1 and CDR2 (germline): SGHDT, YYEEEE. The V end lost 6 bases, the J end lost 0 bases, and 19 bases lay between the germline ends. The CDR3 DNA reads TGTGCCAGCACCTCCCTACGGGGGAGGCATAGCAATCAGCCCCAGCATTTT. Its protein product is CASTSLRGRHSNQPQHF.

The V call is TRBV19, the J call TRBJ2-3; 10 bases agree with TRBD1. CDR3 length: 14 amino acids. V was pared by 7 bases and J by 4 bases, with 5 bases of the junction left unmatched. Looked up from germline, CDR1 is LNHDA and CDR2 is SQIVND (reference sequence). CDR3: CASTGTGDADTQYF. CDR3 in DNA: TGTGCCAGTACCGGGACAGGGGACGCAGATACGCAGTATTTT. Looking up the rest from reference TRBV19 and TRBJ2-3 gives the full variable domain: DGGITQSPKYLFRKEGQNVTLSCEQNLNHDAMYWYRQDPGQGLRLIYYSQIVNDFQKGDIAEGYSVSREKKESFPLTVTSAQKNPTAFYLCASTGTGDADTQYFGPGTRLTVL.

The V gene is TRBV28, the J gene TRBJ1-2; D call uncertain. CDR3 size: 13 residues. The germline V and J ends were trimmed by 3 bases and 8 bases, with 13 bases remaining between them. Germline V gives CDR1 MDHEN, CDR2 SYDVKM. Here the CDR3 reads CASSFQVTTGYTF. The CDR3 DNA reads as TGTGCCAGCAGTTTCCAGGTCACAACAGGCTACACCTTC.

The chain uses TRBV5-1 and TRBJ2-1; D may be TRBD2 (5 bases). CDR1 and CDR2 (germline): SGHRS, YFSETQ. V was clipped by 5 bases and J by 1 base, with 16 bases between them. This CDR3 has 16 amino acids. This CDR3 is CASSERSGSSYNEQFF. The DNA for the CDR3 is TGCGCCAGCAGTGAGCGTTCGGGGAGTTCCTACAATGAGCAGTTCTTC.

This CDR3 reads CASSPGRGLTQPQHF. The CDR3 nucleotides read TGTGCCAGCAGTCCTGGCAGGGGGCTAACTCAGCCCCAGCATTTT. This chain uses TRBV2 with TRBJ1-5, with 8 bases that match TRBD1. J gave up 6 bases and V 5 bases, and 9 bases lay outside the gene matches. CDR3 length equals 15 residues. The V gene's germline CDR1 is SNHLY and CDR2 FYNNEI.

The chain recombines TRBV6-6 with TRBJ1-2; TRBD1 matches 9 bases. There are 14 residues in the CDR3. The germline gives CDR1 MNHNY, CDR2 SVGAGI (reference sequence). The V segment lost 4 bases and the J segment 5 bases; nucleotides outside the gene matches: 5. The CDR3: CASSFRDRVYGYTF. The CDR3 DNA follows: TGTGCCAGCAGTTTCCGGGACAGGGTTTATGGCTACACCTTC.